One sample yielded the 17 T cell receptor beta chains listed below, sequenced in a study of kidney transplant recipient with SARS-CoV-2 infection. A single record per CDR3 protein comes from TCRdb applying MiXCR to the reads. The sample shows fewer than 250,000 distinct CDR3 sequences, under 30% of them seen only once. The source was a blood sample, collected at baseline and between days 110 and 120 from a kidney transplant recipient. These receptor sequences come from a male patient between 25 and 40 years old who had COVID-19 and was a kidney transplant recipient. Some T cells may have come from the graft donor.

In this sample, this clonotype turned up many times. The genes are TRBV7-2 and TRBJ2-2, with D perhaps being TRBD1 or TRBD2 (5 bases each). Germline CDR1 is SGHTA and CDR2 is FQGNSA. Trimming pared 4 bases from V and 6 bases from J, leaving 9 bases between. The CDR3 has 13 residues. DNA for the CDR3: TGTGCCAGCAGCTCCAGAGGGGCCGGGGAGCTGTTTTTT. Amino acids: CASSSRGAGELFF. The variable domain in full, with the rest retrieved from reference TRBV7-2 and TRBJ2-2, is GAGVSQSPSNKVTEKGKDVELRCDPISGHTALYWYRQSLGQGLEFLIYFQGNSAPDKSGLPSDRFSAERTGGSVSTLTIQRTQQEDSAVYLCASSSRGAGELFFGEGSRLTVL.

In this sample, this clonotype turned up many times. The V call is TRBV11-2, the J call TRBJ2-7; 9 bases line up with TRBD1. The CDR3 runs to 16 residues. The V and J ends lost 4 bases and 2 bases, in that order; junction bases with no gene match: 9. CDR1 SGHAT and CDR2 FQNNGV come from the germline V gene. This chain's CDR3 is CASSSGGGQGTYEQYF. CDR3 DNA: TGTGCCAGCAGCTCAGGAGGGGGACAGGGAACCTACGAGCAGTACTTC. The full variable domain, completed using reference TRBV11-2 and TRBJ2-7, is EAGVAQSPRYKIIEKRQSVAFWCNPISGHATLYWYQQILGQGPKLLIQFQNNGVVDDSQLPKDRFSAERLKGVDSTLKIQPAKLEDSAVYLCASSSGGGQGTYEQYFGPGTRLTVT.

On this clonotype itself: This may come from a read error, since a much larger clone is one base off. The V and J genes are TRBV11-2 and TRBJ1-2, with a possible D match to TRBD1 (5 bases). V was cut by 5 bases and J by 4 bases, with 23 bases left in between. The germline V gene encodes CDR1 SGHAT and CDR2 FQNNGV. The CDR3 spans 17 residues. The CDR3 DNA reads TGTGCCAGCAGCGGCATGCAAACAGGCAGAAAGACCTATGGCTACACCTTC. Translation: CASSGMQTGRKTYGYTF.

DNA for the CDR3: TGTGCCAGCAGCTGGGTTGCCCCCCGGGACGGGTTAAACAATGAGCAGTTCTTC. Encoded protein: CASSWVAPRDGLNNEQFF. V gene TRBV5-8 combines with J gene TRBJ2-1; either TRBD1 or TRBD2 may fit D (5 bases each). V lost 3 bases, J lost 5 bases, and 24 bases lay in between. The CDR3 has 18 amino acids. In germline, CDR1 is SGHTS, CDR2 YDEGEE.

A word on this clonotype: A single base separates this from a much larger clone, so it may be a read error. This CDR3 is missing its conserved last phenylalanine or tryptophan, likely due to a read error. The chain combines TRBV6-5 with TRBJ2-7; no reliable D call. The CDR3 sequence is 12 residues long. Germline-derived CDR1 and CDR2 are MNHEY and SVGAGI. V lost 6 bases and J 4 bases, leaving 10 bases between the germline ends. CDR3 loop: CASSHGQYEQYS. DNA of the CDR3: TGTGCCAGCAGCCACGGGCAGTACGAGCAGTACTCC.

The chain carries TRBV24-1 and TRBJ2-1, with 10 bases that match TRBD2. From germline, CDR1 is KGHDR and CDR2 SFDVKD. CDR3 length equals 14 residues. J lost 6 bases, V lost 10 bases, and 8 bases had no gene match. The CDR3 here is CATSLAGDSNEQFF. The CDR3 bases are TGTGCCACTAGTCTAGCGGGAGATTCCAATGAGCAGTTCTTC.

This clonotype was counted many times. J is TRBJ2-7 and V is TRBV5-6, with D perhaps TRBD2 (5 bases). Deletions cut 9 bases from V and 3 bases from J, with 16 bases between. The CDR3 covers 13 residues. The germline CDR1 and CDR2 sequences are SGHDT and YYEEEE. In DNA, the CDR3 is TGTGCCACCCGGGATATGGGGAGCTACGAGCAGTACTTC. Amino acid sequence: CATRDMGSYEQYF.

This clonotype was seen at least ten times. This rearrangement joins TRBV28 to TRBJ2-4; weak D call: TRBD1 (5 bases). The J call may be faulty, since TRBJ2-7 better matches the DNA end. Germline V gene sequence: CDR1 MDHEN, CDR2 SYDVKM. This CDR3 has 13 amino acids. The CDR3 protein is CASSKQAIDEQYF. The CDR3 bases are TGTGCCAGCAGCAAACAGGCCATCGACGAGCAGTACTTC.

This clonotype was detected ten times or more. The CDR3 nucleotides read TGCGCCAGCAGCCAAGGGCTCAGGGGTCCCGGGGAGCTGTTTTTT. Protein sequence: CASSQGLRGPGELFF. The V call is TRBV4-1, the J call TRBJ2-2; weak D call: TRBD1 (6 bases). CDR3 length: 15 amino acids. Per the germline V gene, CDR1 is MGHRA and CDR2 is YSYEKL. V lost 1 base and J 6 bases, leaving 12 bases between the germline ends.

The rearrangement joins TRBV12-3 or TRBV12-4 to TRBJ2-3, with D unresolved. This CDR3 is built from 16 residues. Between the trimmed V and J ends, which lost 8 bases and 2 bases, there was a span of 20 bases. As DNA, the CDR3 is TGTGCCAGCGGGCGATCCCTCCCCGACCACACAGATACGCAGTATTTT. It yields the protein CASGRSLPDHTDTQYF.

The chain uses TRBV11-2 and TRBJ2-5, with 11 bases matching TRBD2. Per germline, CDR1 SGHAT and CDR2 FQNNGV. Trimming cost V 1 base and J 5 bases; bases outside gene matches: 6. This CDR3 is 16 amino acids long. CDR3 nucleotides: TGTGCCAGCAGCTTAGTGGGACTAGCGGCTCCCGAGACCCAGTACTTC. It encodes CASSLVGLAAPETQYF.

About this clonotype: With a much larger clone just one base away, this may be a read error. The CDR3 protein is CAGRTSGGYEQYF. CDR3 nucleotide sequence: TGTGCCGGCAGAACCAGCGGGGGCTACGAGCAGTACTTC. J is TRBJ2-5 and V is TRBV6-2 or TRBV6-3; 8 positions match TRBD2. TRBJ2-7 matches the DNA end more closely, so the J call is doubtful. CDR1 is MNHEY, CDR2 SVGEGT, per germline. The CDR3 covers 13 residues.

This clonotype was observed a handful of times. The V and J genes are TRBV5-1 and TRBJ1-2; D unclear. V shed 7 bases and J shed 4 bases, with 23 bases lying between them. Germline CDR1 reads SGHRS; CDR2 reads YFSETQ. The CDR3 sequence is 16 residues long. Here the CDR3 reads CASCCQSVRKTYGYTF. CDR3 DNA: TGCGCCAGCTGCTGCCAATCGGTTCGAAAGACCTATGGCTACACCTTC.

With regard to this clonotype: A read error is possible here, since a much larger clone lies one base away. The rearrangement links TRBV5-1 to TRBJ1-2; D is ambiguous. Germline V CDR1 and CDR2: SGHRS, YFSETQ. The V gene lost 7 bases and the J gene lost 4 bases, with 23 bases spanning the gap. The CDR3 spans 16 residues. The CDR3, as DNA: TGCGCCAGCGTAATCACATCGGTTCGAAAGGCCTATGGCTACACCTTC. It translates to CASVITSVRKAYGYTF.

This clonotype showed up many times. One end of the junction fails to match germline, which may point to a read error. The chain combines TRBV5-1 with TRBJ1-4, with D maybe TRBD1 (5 bases). The germline V gene encodes CDR1 SGHRS and CDR2 YFSETQ. The CDR3 sequence is 13 residues long. The CDR3: CASSGTTNEKLFF. The CDR3 DNA sequence: TGTGCCTCCTCAGGGACAACTAATGAAAAACTGTTTTTT.

Ten or more counts support this clonotype. The genes are TRBV12-3 or TRBV12-4 and TRBJ1-1, with 7 bases fitting TRBD1. This CDR3 spans 12 amino acids. The ends lost 10 bases at V and 5 bases at J; junction bases unmatched: 7. CDR3 DNA: TGTGCCACTAGACAGGGTTGGACTGAAGCTTTCTTT. Its translation is CATRQGWTEAFF.

This chain links TRBV20-1 with TRBJ2-1, with TRBD2 matching over 9 bases. The V and J ends lost 3 bases and 7 bases, in that order; junction bases with no gene match: 7. There are 14 residues in the CDR3. From germline, CDR1 is DFQATT and CDR2 SNEGSKA (reference sequence). CDR3 nucleotides: TGCAGTGCTAGTGTCCTAGCGGGACGGAATGAGCAGTTCTTC. It yields the protein CSASVLAGRNEQFF.